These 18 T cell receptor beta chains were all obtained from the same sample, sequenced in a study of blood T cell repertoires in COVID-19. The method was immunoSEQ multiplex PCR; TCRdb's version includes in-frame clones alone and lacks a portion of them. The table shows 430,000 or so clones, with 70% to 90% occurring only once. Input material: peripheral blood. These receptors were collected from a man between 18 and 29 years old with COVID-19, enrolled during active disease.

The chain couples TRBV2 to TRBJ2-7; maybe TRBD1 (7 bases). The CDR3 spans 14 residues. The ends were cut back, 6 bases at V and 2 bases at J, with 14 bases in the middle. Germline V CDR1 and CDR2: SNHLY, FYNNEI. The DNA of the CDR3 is TGTGCCAGCAGGGAGGGGGCAGTCACCTACGAGCAGTACTTC. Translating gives CASREGAVTYEQYF.

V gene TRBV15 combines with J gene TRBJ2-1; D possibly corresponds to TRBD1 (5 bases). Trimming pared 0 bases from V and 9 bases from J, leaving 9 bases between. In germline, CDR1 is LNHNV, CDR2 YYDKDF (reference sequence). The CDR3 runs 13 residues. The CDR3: CATSRDIRGEQFF. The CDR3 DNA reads TGTGCCACCAGCAGAGATATAAGGGGTGAGCAGTTCTTC.

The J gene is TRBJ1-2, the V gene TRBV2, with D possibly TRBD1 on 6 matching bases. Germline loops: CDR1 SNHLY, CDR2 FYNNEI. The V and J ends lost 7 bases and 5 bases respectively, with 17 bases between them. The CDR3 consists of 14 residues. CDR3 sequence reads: CASKNRDNFYGYTF. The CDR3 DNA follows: TGTGCCAGCAAGAATCGGGACAACTTTTATGGCTACACCTTC.

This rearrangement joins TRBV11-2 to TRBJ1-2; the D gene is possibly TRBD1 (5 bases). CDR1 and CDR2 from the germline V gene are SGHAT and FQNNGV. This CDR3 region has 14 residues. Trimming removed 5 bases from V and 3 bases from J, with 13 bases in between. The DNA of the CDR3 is TGTGCCAGCAGCCCTGCTTTAGGGGACTATGGCTACACCTTC. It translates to CASSPALGDYGYTF.

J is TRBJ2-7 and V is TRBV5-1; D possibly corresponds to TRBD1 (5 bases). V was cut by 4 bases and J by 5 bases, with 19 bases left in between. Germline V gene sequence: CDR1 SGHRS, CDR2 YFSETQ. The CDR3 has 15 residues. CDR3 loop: CASSALDRANDEQYF. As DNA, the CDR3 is TGCGCCAGCAGCGCGCTTGACAGAGCCAACGACGAGCAGTACTTC. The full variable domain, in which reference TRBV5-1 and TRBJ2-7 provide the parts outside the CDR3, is KAGVTQTPRYLIKTRGQQVTLSCSPISGHRSVSWYQQTPGQGLQFLFEYFSETQRNKGNFPGRFSGRQFSNSRSEMNVSTLELGDSALYLCASSALDRANDEQYFGPGTRLTVT.

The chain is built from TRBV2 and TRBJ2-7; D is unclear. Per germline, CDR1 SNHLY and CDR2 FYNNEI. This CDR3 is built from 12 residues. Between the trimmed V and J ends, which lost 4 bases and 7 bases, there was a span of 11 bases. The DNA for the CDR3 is TGTGCCAGCAGTGGAGGCCCCCAGGAGCAGTACTTC. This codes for CASSGGPQEQYF.

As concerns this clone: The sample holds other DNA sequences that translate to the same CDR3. The CDR3 sequence is CASSSPGGSGANVLTF. CDR3 coding DNA: TGTGCCAGTAGTAGCCCAGGGGGCTCTGGGGCCAACGTCCTGACTTTC. The chain is built from TRBV19 and TRBJ2-6, with TRBD1 identical over 7 bases. Germline values: CDR1 LNHDA, CDR2 SQIVND (reference sequence). The CDR3 consists of 16 residues. With V trimmed by 4 bases and J by 0 bases, 3 bases remained unmatched. Supplemented by reference TRBV19 and TRBJ2-6, the full variable domain reads DGGITQSPKYLFRKEGQNVTLSCEQNLNHDAMYWYRQDPGQGLRLIYYSQIVNDFQKGDIAEGYSVSREKKESFPLTVTSAQKNPTAFYLCASSSPGGSGANVLTFGAGSRLTVL.

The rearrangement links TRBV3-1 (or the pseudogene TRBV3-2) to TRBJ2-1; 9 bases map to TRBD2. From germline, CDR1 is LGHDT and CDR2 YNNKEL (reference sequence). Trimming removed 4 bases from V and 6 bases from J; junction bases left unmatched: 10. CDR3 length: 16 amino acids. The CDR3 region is CASSPWVAGDGNEQFF. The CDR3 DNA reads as TGTGCCAGCAGCCCCTGGGTAGCGGGAGATGGCAATGAGCAGTTCTTC.

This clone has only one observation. CDR3 sequence reads: CASSVGQGGYTF. CDR3 coding DNA: TGTGCCAGCAGTGTCGGACAGGGTGGCTACACCTTC. The J gene is TRBJ1-2, the V gene TRBV28; 8 bases are a match to TRBD1. Germline assignment: CDR1 MDHEN and CDR2 SYDVKM. The CDR3 is 12 residues long. V was clipped by 5 bases and J by 7 bases; unmatched bases: 3.

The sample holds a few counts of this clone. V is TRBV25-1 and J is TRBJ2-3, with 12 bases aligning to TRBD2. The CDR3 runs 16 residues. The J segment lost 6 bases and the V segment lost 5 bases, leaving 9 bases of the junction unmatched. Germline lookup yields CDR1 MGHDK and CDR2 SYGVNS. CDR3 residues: CASSSPSGRAPDTQYF. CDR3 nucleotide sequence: TGTGCCAGCAGTAGTCCTAGCGGGAGGGCCCCTGATACGCAGTATTTT.

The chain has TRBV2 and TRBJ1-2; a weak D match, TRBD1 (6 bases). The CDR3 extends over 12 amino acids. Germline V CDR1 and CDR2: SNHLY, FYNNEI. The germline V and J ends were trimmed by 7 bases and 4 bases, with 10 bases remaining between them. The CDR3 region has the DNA TGTGCCAGCACAGGACAGACCTATGGCTACACCTTC. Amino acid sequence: CASTGQTYGYTF. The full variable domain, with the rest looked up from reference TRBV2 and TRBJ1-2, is EPEVTQTPSHQVTQMGQEVILRCVPISNHLYFYWYRQILGQKVEFLVSFYNNEISEKSEIFDDQFSVERPDGSNFTLKIRSTKLEDSAMYFCASTGQTYGYTFGSGTRLTVV.

DNA for the CDR3: TGTGCCAGTAGTTTCCGACTAGCGGGAGGACTCAACGTATACAATGAGCAGTTCTTC. Translating it yields CASSFRLAGGLNVYNEQFF. V gene TRBV19 combines with J gene TRBJ2-1; 13 bases fit TRBD2. Germline V gene lookup returns CDR1 LNHDA and CDR2 SQIVND (reference sequence). This CDR3 has 19 amino acids. The V segment lost 5 bases and the J segment 4 bases; nucleotides outside the gene matches: 14.

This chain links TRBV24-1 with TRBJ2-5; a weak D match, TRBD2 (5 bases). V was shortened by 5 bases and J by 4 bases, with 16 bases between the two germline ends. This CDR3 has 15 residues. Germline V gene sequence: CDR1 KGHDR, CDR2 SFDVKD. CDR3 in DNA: TGTGCCACCAGTGCGGGGATTGGAGAGCCAGAGACCCAGTACTTC. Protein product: CATSAGIGEPETQYF.

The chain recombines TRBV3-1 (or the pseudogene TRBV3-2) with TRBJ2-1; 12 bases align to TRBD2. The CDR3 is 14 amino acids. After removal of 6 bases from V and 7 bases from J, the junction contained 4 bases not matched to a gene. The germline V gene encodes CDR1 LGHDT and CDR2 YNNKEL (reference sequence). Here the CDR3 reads CASSLAGGKNEQFF. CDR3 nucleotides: TGTGCCAGCAGTCTAGCGGGGGGGAAAAATGAGCAGTTCTTC.

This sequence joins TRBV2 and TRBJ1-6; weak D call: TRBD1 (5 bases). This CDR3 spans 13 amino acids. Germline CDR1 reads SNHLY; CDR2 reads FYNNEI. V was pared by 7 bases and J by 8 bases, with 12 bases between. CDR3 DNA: TGTGCCAGCATGCAGGGAAGGTATTCACCCCTCCACTTT. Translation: CASMQGRYSPLHF. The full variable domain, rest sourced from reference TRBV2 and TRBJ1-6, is EPEVTQTPSHQVTQMGQEVILRCVPISNHLYFYWYRQILGQKVEFLVSFYNNEISEKSEIFDDQFSVERPDGSNFTLKIRSTKLEDSAMYFCASMQGRYSPLHFGNGTRLTVT.

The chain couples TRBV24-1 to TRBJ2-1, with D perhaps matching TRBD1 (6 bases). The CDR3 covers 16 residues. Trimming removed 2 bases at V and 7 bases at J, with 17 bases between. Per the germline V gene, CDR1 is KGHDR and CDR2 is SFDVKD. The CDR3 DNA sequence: TGTGCCACCAGTGATTCCGGGACCCCTAGGGGGAATGAGCAGTTCTTC. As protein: CATSDSGTPRGNEQFF.

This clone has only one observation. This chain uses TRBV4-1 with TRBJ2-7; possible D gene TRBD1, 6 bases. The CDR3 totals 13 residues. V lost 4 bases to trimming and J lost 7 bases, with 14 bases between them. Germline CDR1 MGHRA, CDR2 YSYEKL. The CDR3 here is CASSPGQPGEQYF. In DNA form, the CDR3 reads TGCGCCAGCAGCCCCGGACAGCCGGGGGAGCAGTACTTC.

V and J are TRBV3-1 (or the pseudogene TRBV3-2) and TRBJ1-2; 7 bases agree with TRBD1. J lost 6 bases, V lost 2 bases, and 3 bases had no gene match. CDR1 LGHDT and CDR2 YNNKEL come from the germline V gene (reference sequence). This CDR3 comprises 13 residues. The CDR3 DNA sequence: TGTGCCAGCAGCCAAAGGGGGCCGGATGGCTACACCTTC. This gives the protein CASSQRGPDGYTF.